This TCR beta chain was sequenced during a study of shared clonotypes between healthy human individuals. CD45RO-negative CD8 cells positively selected for CCR7 made up the naive population, which excluded terminally differentiated effector memory CD45RA+ cells. Comment on this clone: Other DNA sequences in this sample translate to the same CDR3.

Clones were read by immunoSEQ multiplex PCR, and TCRdb kept only the in-frame ones, dropping some. The data hold approximately 740,000 clones, with 90% to 95% observed a single time. This clonotype was obtained from a young man in good health. The material sequenced was naive CD8+ T cells sorted from blood.

CDR3 sequence reads: CASSLAGSYNEQFF. The CDR3 region has the DNA TGTGCCAGCAGCTTAGCCGGCTCCTACAATGAGCAGTTCTTC. This chain connects TRBV7-9 to TRBJ2-1; no firm D call. The CDR3 runs 14 residues. Germline V gene lookup returns CDR1 SEHNR and CDR2 FQNEAQ (reference sequence). Trimming took 0 bases from V and 0 from J, leaving 3 bases between them.